These 15 T cell receptor beta chains originate from one sample sequenced in a study of cytomegalovirus exposure and HLA in healthy donors. The PCR was carried out with 60 Vbeta primers and 13 Jbeta primers. TCRdb's table, derived via immunoSEQ multiplex PCR, lists solely in-frame clones and lacks some. The sample consists of 100,000 to 150,000 clones, under 85% of them appearing once. Sequencing input: PBMCs. The receptors were sampled from a woman aged 40 to 50 in good health and CMV-seropositive.

The V call is TRBV29-1, the J call TRBJ1-3, with 7 positions matching TRBD1. The CDR3 totals 13 residues. Germline CDR1 and CDR2: SQVTM and ANQGSEA. J gave up 7 bases and V 3 bases, and 6 bases lay outside the gene matches. The CDR3 spells CSVETGSRNTIYF. The CDR3 DNA reads TGCAGCGTTGAGACAGGGAGTAGGAACACCATATATTTT.

This chain joins TRBV15 and TRBJ2-7; tentatively, D is TRBD2 (6 bases). Trimming stripped 3 bases from V and 4 bases from J, with 22 bases between. The CDR3 runs to 17 residues. Germline-derived CDR1 and CDR2 are LNHNV and YYDKDF (reference sequence). CDR3 in amino acids: CATSSGIRRGNRYEQYF. The CDR3 DNA follows: TGTGCCACCAGCAGCGGAATCCGACGGGGGAACCGTTACGAGCAGTACTTC.

The chain carries TRBV2 and TRBJ2-1; 10 nucleotides align to TRBD2. V lost 6 bases and J lost 5; bases outside the gene matches: 7. In germline, CDR1 is SNHLY, CDR2 FYNNEI. CDR3 length: 15 amino acids. This CDR3 reads CASRRTLAGNNEQFF. CDR3 coding DNA: TGTGCCAGCAGAAGAACACTAGCGGGGAACAATGAGCAGTTCTTC.

The chain employs TRBV29-1 and TRBJ2-1; possibly TRBD2 for D (5 bases). The CDR3 sequence is 11 residues long. CDR1 is SQVTM, CDR2 ANQGSEA, per germline. CDR3 bases: TGCGTGGCGGGCTCCTACAATGAGCAGTTCTTC. This gives the protein CVAGSYNEQFF.

The chain couples TRBV27 to TRBJ2-7, with 8 bases lining up with TRBD1. Germline lookup yields CDR1 MNHEY and CDR2 SMNVEV (reference sequence). There are 14 residues in the CDR3. Losses at the gene ends were 6 bases for V and 3 bases for J; bases not matched to a gene: 7. This CDR3 reads CASSPDRGGYEQYF. The CDR3 DNA reads as TGTGCCAGCAGCCCCGACAGGGGAGGCTACGAGCAGTACTTC.

The chain links TRBV29-1 to TRBJ1-1; D unclear. Germline-derived CDR1 and CDR2 are SQVTM and ANQGSEA. The CDR3 has 13 residues. V lost 7 bases, J lost 5 bases, and 17 bases lay in between. For the CDR3, the DNA is TGCAGCGCTACATTGGAGGCAGGTACTGAAGCTTTCTTT. Translated, it gives CSATLEAGTEAFF.

The chain couples TRBV11-2 to TRBJ2-7, with 11 bases fitting TRBD2. The CDR3 is 17 residues long. Germline V gives CDR1 SGHAT, CDR2 FQNNGV. Trimming took 7 bases from V and 0 from J; bases not matched to a gene: 11. The CDR3 spells CASISNRLAGPSYEQYF. The CDR3 region has the DNA TGTGCCAGCATTTCAAACCGACTAGCGGGGCCCTCCTACGAGCAGTACTTC. Drawing the rest from reference TRBV11-2 and TRBJ2-7, the complete variable domain is EAGVAQSPRYKIIEKRQSVAFWCNPISGHATLYWYQQILGQGPKLLIQFQNNGVVDDSQLPKDRFSAERLKGVDSTLKIQPAKLEDSAVYLCASISNRLAGPSYEQYFGPGTRLTVT.

The chain combines TRBV7-9 with TRBJ1-6; D is uncertain. Per the germline V gene, CDR1 is SEHNR and CDR2 is FQNEAQ (reference sequence). The V end was cut by 3 bases, the J end by 7 bases, with 4 bases between. The CDR3 loop spans 12 amino acids. The CDR3 coding sequence is TGTGCCAGCAGCTTTTCGAATTCACCCCTCCACTTT. This gives the protein CASSFSNSPLHF.

V gene TRBV18 combines with J gene TRBJ1-5; 8 bases fit TRBD1. V shed 4 bases, J shed 2 bases, and the junction held 7 bases outside the gene matches. Germline V CDR1 and CDR2: KGHSH, LQKENI. The CDR3 loop spans 16 amino acids. The CDR3 region is CASSRSTGVGNQPQHF. CDR3 DNA: TGTGCCAGCTCACGTTCGACAGGGGTCGGCAATCAGCCCCAGCATTTT.

The rearrangement uses TRBV11-3 and TRBJ2-7; 13 nucleotides match TRBD2. The length of the CDR3 is 17 residues. Germline V gene sequence: CDR1 SGHNT, CDR2 YENEEA. J lost 0 bases, V lost 3 bases, and 5 bases had no gene match. The CDR3 here is CASSFTSGRGCSYEQYF. As DNA, the CDR3 is TGTGCCAGCAGCTTCACTAGCGGGAGGGGGTGCTCCTACGAGCAGTACTTC.

This chain uses TRBV6-1 with TRBJ2-7; possibly TRBD1 for D (6 bases). CDR1 is MNHNS and CDR2 is SASEGT in the germline V gene. The V end was cut by 7 bases, the J end by 5 bases, with 12 bases between. This CDR3 contains 12 residues. The CDR3 bases are TGTGCCAGCAACCAGGGGACCAACGAGCAGTACTTC. Translating it yields CASNQGTNEQYF.

The chain employs TRBV2 and TRBJ2-7; TRBD1 agrees at 9 bases. The germline CDR1 and CDR2 sequences are SNHLY and FYNNEI. The V and J ends lost 9 bases and 7 bases, in that order; junction bases with no gene match: 16. The CDR3 is 15 amino acids. As DNA, the CDR3 is TGTGCCAGATCGAGGGGCGGGACAGGGACTAAAGAGCAGTACTTC. Its translation: CARSRGGTGTKEQYF.

This clone has a single count. This chain joins TRBV28 and TRBJ1-5, with a possible D match to TRBD1 (6 bases). The V end lost 1 base, the J end lost 3 bases, and 7 bases lay between the germline ends. Germline V gives CDR1 MDHEN, CDR2 SYDVKM. The CDR3 length is 14 residues. The CDR3 sequence: CASSLSGVNQPQHF. CDR3 sequence (DNA): TGTGCCAGCAGTTTATCAGGGGTCAATCAGCCCCAGCATTTT.

The table lists this clone with a few counts. V and J are TRBV7-3 and TRBJ2-1; 12 bases match TRBD1. CDR3 length: 15 amino acids. The trim removed 5 bases at V and 8 bases at J, leaving 7 bases unmatched. Germline V gives CDR1 SGHTA, CDR2 FQGTGA. CDR3 region: CASSRGQGARYEQFF. The CDR3 DNA reads TGTGCCAGCAGCCGGGGACAGGGGGCGCGATATGAGCAGTTCTTC.

This chain links TRBV28 with TRBJ1-3, with D unclear. CDR1 and CDR2 (germline): MDHEN, SYDVKM. V was pared by 5 bases and J by 0 bases, with 8 bases between. The CDR3 length is 14 residues. The CDR3: CASSTTYSGNTIYF. In DNA form, the CDR3 reads TGTGCCAGCAGTACCACTTACTCTGGAAACACCATATATTTT.